Each of the 8 T cell receptor beta chains below was sequenced from the same sample in a study of cytomegalovirus exposure and HLA in healthy donors (dated by TCRdb to the late 2010s). Receptor amplification or capture employed the immunoSEQ multiplex PCR assay. TCRdb holds this immuneACCESS table with in-frame rearrangements only. Some clones are missing; in checked studies, unresolved V genes explain under half, and the rest has no known cause. The sample table holds around 300,000 clones, of which approximately 87% were seen once. Of the sample, roughly 1% is held by the ten largest clones. Specimen: PBMCs. The receptors were gathered from a woman between 18 and 29 years old in good health and CMV-seronegative.

The chain has TRBV7-2 and TRBJ2-1; D may be TRBD2 (5 bases). This CDR3 spans 16 amino acids. The germline V gene encodes CDR1 SGHTA and CDR2 FQGNSA. Trimming took 5 bases from V and 2 from J, leaving 16 bases between them. The CDR3: CASSGRIAGAYNEQFF. In nucleotides, the CDR3 is TGTGCCAGCAGCGGTCGAATAGCCGGGGCCTACAATGAGCAGTTCTTC.

This chain joins TRBV5-6 and TRBJ2-7; TRBD2 aligns across 14 bases. Per germline, CDR1 SGHDT and CDR2 YYEEEE. This CDR3 is 16 amino acids long. V shed 5 bases and J 5 bases; nucleotides not matched to a gene: 9. CDR3 nucleotides: TGTGCCAGCAGGTCCGGGACTAGCGGGAGTACCCACGAGCAGTACTTC. This sequence encodes CASRSGTSGSTHEQYF.

The V gene is TRBV28, the J gene TRBJ2-3, with TRBD1 matching 8 bases. The CDR3 loop spans 15 amino acids. V dropped 5 bases and J dropped 4; count of bases not matched to a gene: 8. Germline V gene sequence: CDR1 MDHEN, CDR2 SYDVKM. The CDR3 loop is CASSIPGQVPDTQYF. The CDR3 region has the DNA TGTGCCAGCAGTATACCGGGACAGGTTCCAGATACGCAGTATTTT.

The rearrangement links TRBV2 to TRBJ2-1, with 9 bases identical to TRBD1. This CDR3 spans 15 amino acids. V was clipped by 5 bases and J by 4 bases; unmatched bases: 6. Germline V gene data show CDR1 as SNHLY and CDR2 as FYNNEI. The CDR3 DNA follows: TGTGCCAGCAGTCCCGACAGGGGGGAGTACAATGAGCAGTTCTTC. Encoded protein: CASSPDRGEYNEQFF. The full variable domain, its missing parts supplied by reference TRBV2 and TRBJ2-1, is EPEVTQTPSHQVTQMGQEVILRCVPISNHLYFYWYRQILGQKVEFLVSFYNNEISEKSEIFDDQFSVERPDGSNFTLKIRSTKLEDSAMYFCASSPDRGEYNEQFFGPGTRLTVL.

A few counts support this clone. This rearrangement joins TRBV11-2 to TRBJ2-2, with a possible D match to TRBD1 (6 bases). The CDR3 length is 13 residues. CDR1 and CDR2 (germline): SGHAT, FQNNGV. With 7 bases removed from V and 5 bases from J, the gap between germline ends came to 11 bases. This chain's CDR3 is CASIDTGTGELFF. CDR3 in DNA: TGTGCCAGCATCGATACAGGGACCGGGGAGCTGTTTTTT.

This clone has just a few counts. The chain has TRBV5-1 and TRBJ2-2, with D tentatively TRBD1 (6 bases). Trimming cost V 9 bases and J 1 base, with 16 bases left between them. The CDR3 runs to 15 residues. Germline CDR1 SGHRS, CDR2 YFSETQ. The CDR3 DNA sequence: TGCGCCACCAACAGGGACGGATTGAACACCGGGGAGCTGTTTTTT. Its protein product is CATNRDGLNTGELFF.

This rearrangement joins TRBV27 to TRBJ2-5; TRBD2 aligns across 12 bases. J was trimmed by 5 bases and V by 6 bases; bases with no gene match: 7. Germline lookup yields CDR1 MNHEY and CDR2 SMNVEV (reference sequence). This CDR3 is 15 amino acids long. Here the CDR3 DNA reads TGTGCCAGCAGATCGACTAGCGGGAGTTGGGAGACCCAGTACTTC. The encoded protein is CASRSTSGSWETQYF.

The chain uses TRBV2 and TRBJ2-1, with TRBD2 matching 8 bases. The V gene end was trimmed by 6 bases and the J gene end by 7 bases; junction bases not matched to a gene: 14. This CDR3 is built from 16 residues. CDR1 and CDR2 (germline): SNHLY, FYNNEI. The CDR3 protein is CASRETKAGVPNEQFF. DNA for the CDR3: TGTGCCAGCAGAGAAACCAAAGCGGGAGTTCCGAATGAGCAGTTCTTC.